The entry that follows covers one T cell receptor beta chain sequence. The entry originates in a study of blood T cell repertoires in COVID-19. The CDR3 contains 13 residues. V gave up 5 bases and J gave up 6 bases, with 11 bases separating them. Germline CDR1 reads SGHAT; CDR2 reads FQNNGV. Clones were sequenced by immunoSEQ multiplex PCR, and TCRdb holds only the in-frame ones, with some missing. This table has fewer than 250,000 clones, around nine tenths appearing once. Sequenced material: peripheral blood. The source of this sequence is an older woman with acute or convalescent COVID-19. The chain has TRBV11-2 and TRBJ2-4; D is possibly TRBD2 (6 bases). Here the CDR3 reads CASSHARGNIQYF. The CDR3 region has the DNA TGTGCCAGCAGCCACGCGCGGGGAAACATTCAGTACTTC.